This is a list of T cell receptor beta chains from one sample in a study of a mutant IDH1 vaccine in newly diagnosed glioma. Data came from immunoSEQ multiplex PCR; TCRdb stores just in-frame clones and leaves some out. The sample shows 25,000 to 30,000 clones, 65% to 80% of them seen only once. These receptors lack a known antigen. The material sequenced was PBMCs, taken from a glioma patient whose treatment included an IDH1 peptide vaccine. These receptor sequences come from a middle-aged man with glioma. Some clones in this sample may be carry-over from other donors' samples. The CDR3 runs from the conserved cysteine through the conserved F or W. A D gene is named only where the DNA matches it firmly. A clone size is listed for some rows: how often the clone was seen (once, few, many), or a class if it is expanded.

CDR3 protein	CDR3 DNA	clone size	V gene	J gene	D gene
CASSLAAQEAYEQYF	TGCGCCAGCAGCTTGGCGGCGCAGGAAGCCTACGAGCAGTACTTC	.	TRBV5-1	TRBJ2-7	.
CASSSGPPPDTQYF	TGTGCCAGCAGCTCTGGACCTCCCCCTGATACGCAGTATTTT	.	TRBV5-5	TRBJ2-3	.
CASSLEGGTGGMETQYF	TGTGCCAGCAGCTTAGAAGGGGGGACAGGGGGAATGGAGACCCAGTACTTC	.	TRBV7-7	TRBJ2-5	TRBD1
CASSQDGGVKLFF	TGCGCCAGCAGCCAAGATGGGGGTGTGAAGCTGTTTTTT	.	TRBV4-1	TRBJ2-2	.
CASSSGQGESQPQHF	TGTGCCAGCAGTTCGGGACAGGGGGAGAGTCAGCCCCAGCATTTT	.	TRBV6-5	TRBJ1-5	TRBD1
CASSEGRSGNTIYF	TGTGCCAGCAGTGAAGGTCGCTCTGGAAACACCATATATTTT	.	TRBV2	TRBJ1-3	.
CASSWDSGGAFF	TGTGCCAGCAGTTGGGACTCCGGGGGAGCTTTCTTT	few	TRBV2	TRBJ1-1	.
CASSLGTGEQPQHF	TGTGCCAGCAGCTTAGGGACAGGGGAACAGCCCCAGCATTTT	few	TRBV11-2	TRBJ1-5	TRBD1
CAWSGFSYEVGDTEAFF	TGTGCCTGGAGTGGTTTCTCATATGAGGTGGGGGACACTGAAGCTTTCTTT	few	TRBV30	TRBJ1-1	.
CASSFTGTENYGYTF	TGTGCCAGCAGCTTCACCGGGACAGAGAACTATGGCTACACCTTC	.	TRBV9	TRBJ1-2	TRBD1
CASREPGLAGRETQYF	TGTGCCAGCAGGGAGCCGGGACTAGCGGGGAGAGAGACCCAGTACTTC	.	TRBV2	TRBJ2-5	TRBD2
CASSLDGLGQPQHF	TGTGCCAGCAGCCTGGACGGATTGGGTCAGCCCCAGCATTTT	few	TRBV6-5	TRBJ1-5	.
CSVRDSYEQYF	TGCAGCGTCCGGGACTCCTACGAGCAGTACTTC	.	TRBV29-1	TRBJ2-7	.
CASSFYYLGYYEQYF	TGTGCCAGCAGTTTCTACTACCTCGGGTACTACGAGCAGTACTTC	.	TRBV28	TRBJ2-7	.
CASSLDGDTQYF	TGCGCCAGCAGCTTGGATGGAGATACGCAGTATTTT	.	TRBV5-1	TRBJ2-3	.
CASSPTQGPESQHF	TGTGCCAGCAGCCCGACGCAGGGCCCGGAGTCCCAGCATTTT	.	TRBV7-2	TRBJ1-5	.
CASSPPLGNQPQHF	TGTGCCAGCAGTCCTCCTCTGGGCAATCAGCCCCAGCATTTT	.	TRBV28	TRBJ1-5	.
CASSYRGHQPQHF	TGTGCCAGCAGTTACAGGGGGCATCAGCCCCAGCATTTT	.	TRBV6-5	TRBJ1-5	TRBD1
CASSHSGTGLQYF	TGCGCCAGCAGCCACTCCGGGACAGGGCTGCAGTATTTT	.	TRBV4-1	TRBJ2-3	TRBD1
CASSLEGQGAGQPQHF	TGCGCCAGCAGCTTGGAGGGACAGGGGGCGGGTCAGCCCCAGCATTTT	.	TRBV5-1	TRBJ1-5	TRBD1
CASSQVAGSLGEQYF	TGCGCCAGCAGCCAAGTAGCAGGAAGCCTCGGGGAGCAGTACTTC	few	TRBV4-1	TRBJ2-7	.
CATSPGGNQPQHF	TGTGCCACCTCCCCAGGGGGCAATCAGCCCCAGCATTTT	.	TRBV19	TRBJ1-5	.
CASSEQGIEAFF	TGTGCCAGCAGTGAACAGGGGATTGAAGCTTTCTTT	medium-sized	TRBV2	TRBJ1-1	.
CAWSGWGVVEKLFF	TGTGCCTGGAGTGGCTGGGGGGTAGTGGAAAAACTGTTTTTT	.	TRBV30	TRBJ1-4	.
CASSETGALAKNIQYF	TGCGCCAGCAGCGAAACAGGAGCCCTAGCCAAAAACATTCAGTACTTC	.	TRBV5-1	TRBJ2-4	.
CASRLGGKHIEAFF	TGTGCCAGCAGGTTGGGCGGGAAACATATTGAAGCTTTCTTT	once	TRBV5-6	TRBJ1-1	.
CATSRQGEYGYTF	TGTGCCACCAGCAGACAGGGAGAGTATGGCTACACCTTC	.	TRBV15	TRBJ1-2	.
CASSLGTDRVDNSPLHF	TGTGCCAGCAGCTTGGGGACCGACAGGGTGGATAATTCACCCCTCCACTTT	.	TRBV7-2	TRBJ1-6	TRBD1
CASSRRAGTGNTIYF	TGTGCCAGCAGTCGCCGCGCAGGGACTGGAAACACCATATATTTT	.	TRBV27	TRBJ1-3	.
CSGQGNGEAFF	TGCAGTGGACAGGGGAATGGTGAAGCTTTCTTT	.	TRBV20-1	TRBJ1-1	TRBD1
CASSADRSANTGELFF	TGTGCCAGCAGCGCCGACAGGTCCGCGAACACCGGGGAGCTGTTTTTT	.	TRBV9	TRBJ2-2	.
CASSLLGGGEAFF	TGTGCCAGCAGCCTGCTGGGAGGAGGTGAAGCTTTCTTT	few	TRBV5-6	TRBJ1-1	.
CASSFRDQPQHF	TGTGCCAGCAGCTTCCGAGATCAGCCCCAGCATTTT	.	TRBV5-8	TRBJ1-5	.
CASALWGAGTGELFF	TGTGCTAGTGCCCTTTGGGGGGCGGGCACCGGGGAGCTGTTTTTT	.	TRBV12-5	TRBJ2-2	.
CASSLSREQFF	TGCGCCAGCAGCTTGTCAAGGGAGCAGTTCTTC	.	TRBV5-1	TRBJ2-1	.
CASSVGSLGGDTQYF	TGTGCCAGCAGCGTAGGCTCCCTCGGGGGAGATACGCAGTATTTT	.	TRBV9	TRBJ2-3	.
CASSGTAIVYGYTF	TGTGCCAGCAGTGGGACAGCGATCGTCTATGGCTACACCTTC	few	TRBV2	TRBJ1-2	.
CASSFVSGELFF	TGCGCCAGCAGCTTTGTCTCCGGGGAGCTGTTTTTT	.	TRBV5-1	TRBJ2-2	.
CASRAGTGGNEQFF	TGTGCCAGCAGAGCCGGGACAGGGGGCAATGAGCAGTTCTTC	few	TRBV6-6	TRBJ2-1	TRBD1
CASTDLGTYNEQFF	TGTGCCAGTACCGATTTGGGGACCTACAATGAGCAGTTCTTC	.	TRBV19	TRBJ2-1	.
CASSEIGQGSYEQYF	TGCGCCAGCAGCGAGATAGGACAGGGATCCTACGAGCAGTACTTC	.	TRBV4-1	TRBJ2-7	TRBD1
CAWRAGLAATDTQYF	TGTGCCTGGAGGGCGGGACTAGCGGCCACAGATACGCAGTATTTT	.	TRBV30	TRBJ2-3	TRBD2
CASSGYNSPLHF	TGTGCCAGTAGTGGGTATAATTCACCCCTCCACTTT	.	TRBV19	TRBJ1-6	.
CATAPDRDTLGYTF	TGTGCCACCGCGCCCGACAGGGACACTCTCGGCTACACCTTC	.	TRBV10-3	TRBJ1-2	TRBD1
CATSRDNQPQHF	TGTGCCACCAGCAGAGACAATCAGCCCCAGCATTTT	.	TRBV15	TRBJ1-5	.